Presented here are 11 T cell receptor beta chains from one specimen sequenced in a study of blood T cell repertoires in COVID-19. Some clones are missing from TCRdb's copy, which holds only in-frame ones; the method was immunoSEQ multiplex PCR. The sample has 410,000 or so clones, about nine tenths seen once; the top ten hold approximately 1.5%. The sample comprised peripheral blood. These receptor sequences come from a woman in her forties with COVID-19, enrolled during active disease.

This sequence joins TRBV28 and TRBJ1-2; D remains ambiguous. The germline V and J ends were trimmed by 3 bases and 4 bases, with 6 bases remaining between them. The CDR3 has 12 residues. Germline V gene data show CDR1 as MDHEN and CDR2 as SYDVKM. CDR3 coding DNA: TGTGCCAGCAGTTTGGCAGGCTATGGCTACACCTTC. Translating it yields CASSLAGYGYTF.

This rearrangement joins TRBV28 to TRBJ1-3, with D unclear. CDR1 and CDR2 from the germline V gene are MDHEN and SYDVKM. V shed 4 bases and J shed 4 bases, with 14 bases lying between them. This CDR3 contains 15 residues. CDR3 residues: CASSSAAGSGNTIYF. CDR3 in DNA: TGTGCCAGCAGTTCGGCAGCGGGGTCCGGAAACACCATATATTTT.

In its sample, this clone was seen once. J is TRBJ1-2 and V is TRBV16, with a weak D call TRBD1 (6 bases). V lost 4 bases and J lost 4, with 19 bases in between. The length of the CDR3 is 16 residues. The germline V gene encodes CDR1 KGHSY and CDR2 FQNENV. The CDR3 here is CASSRLNLQGSYGYTF. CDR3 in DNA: TGTGCCAGCAGCCGGCTCAATTTACAGGGTTCCTATGGCTACACCTTC.

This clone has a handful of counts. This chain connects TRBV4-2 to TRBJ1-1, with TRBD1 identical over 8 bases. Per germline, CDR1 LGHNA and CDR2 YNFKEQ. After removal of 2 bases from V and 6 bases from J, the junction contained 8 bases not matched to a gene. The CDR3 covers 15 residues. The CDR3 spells CASSQSSGTGPEAFF. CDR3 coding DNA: TGTGCCAGCAGCCAATCTTCCGGGACAGGCCCTGAAGCTTTCTTT.

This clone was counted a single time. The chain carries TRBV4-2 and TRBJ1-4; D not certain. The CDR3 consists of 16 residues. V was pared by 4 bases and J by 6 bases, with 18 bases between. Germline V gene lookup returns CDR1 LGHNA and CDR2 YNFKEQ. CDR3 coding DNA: TGTGCCAGCAGCCCAACAGTGGGAGAATCGCATGAAAAACTGTTTTTT. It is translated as CASSPTVGESHEKLFF.

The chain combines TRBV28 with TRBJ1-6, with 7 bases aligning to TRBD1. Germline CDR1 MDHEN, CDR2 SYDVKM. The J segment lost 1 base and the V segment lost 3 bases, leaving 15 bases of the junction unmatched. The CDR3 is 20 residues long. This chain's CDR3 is CASSFGDSLQQRSYNSPLHF. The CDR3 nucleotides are TGTGCCAGCAGTTTCGGGGACAGTCTTCAACAAAGATCCTATAATTCACCCCTCCACTTT.

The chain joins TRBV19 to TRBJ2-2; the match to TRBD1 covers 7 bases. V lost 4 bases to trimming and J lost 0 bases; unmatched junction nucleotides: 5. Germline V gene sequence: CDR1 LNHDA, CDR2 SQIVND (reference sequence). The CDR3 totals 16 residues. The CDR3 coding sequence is TGTGCCAGTAGTAGGGCTGGGACAGCGAACACCGGGGAGCTGTTTTTT. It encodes CASSRAGTANTGELFF.

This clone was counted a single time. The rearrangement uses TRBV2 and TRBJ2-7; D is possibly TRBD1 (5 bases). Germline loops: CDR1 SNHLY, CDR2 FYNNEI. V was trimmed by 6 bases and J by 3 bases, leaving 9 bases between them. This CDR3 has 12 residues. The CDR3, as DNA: TGTGCCAGCAGACCGACAGTCTACGAGCAGTACTTC. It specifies CASRPTVYEQYF.

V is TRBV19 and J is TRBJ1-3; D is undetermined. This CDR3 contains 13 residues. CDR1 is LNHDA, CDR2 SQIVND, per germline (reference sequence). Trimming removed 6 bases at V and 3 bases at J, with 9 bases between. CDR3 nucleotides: TGTGCCAGTAGCTTTATCCGTGGAAACACCATATATTTT. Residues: CASSFIRGNTIYF.

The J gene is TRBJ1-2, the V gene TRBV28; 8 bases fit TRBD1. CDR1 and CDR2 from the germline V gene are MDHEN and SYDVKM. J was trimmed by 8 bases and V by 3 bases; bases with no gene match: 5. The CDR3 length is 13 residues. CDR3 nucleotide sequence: TGTGCCAGCAGTTTGACAGGGACAGGCGGCTACACCTTC. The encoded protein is CASSLTGTGGYTF.

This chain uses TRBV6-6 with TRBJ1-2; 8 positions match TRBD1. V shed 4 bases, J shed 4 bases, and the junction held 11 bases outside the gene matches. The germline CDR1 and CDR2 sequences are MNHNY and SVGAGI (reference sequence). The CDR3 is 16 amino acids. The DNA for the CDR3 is TGTGCCAGCAGTTCCGGGACAGGTTATATAGTCTATGGCTACACCTTC. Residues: CASSSGTGYIVYGYTF.